This entry lists 15 T cell receptor beta chains sequenced from one sample in a study of neurological immune-mediated disorders. TCRdb ran MiXCR on the 5' RACE reads and lists one entry per CDR3 protein. The table lists roughly 60,000 distinct CDR3 sequences, 4% of them singletons. The sequencing input was CD4+ T cells from blood. The receptors were sampled from a woman between 40 and 55 years old with multiple sclerosis.

This clonotype was seen many times. V usage is TRBV4-2 and J usage is TRBJ2-3, with 9 nucleotides matching TRBD2. CDR3 size: 18 residues. The germline V gene has CDR1 LGHNA and CDR2 YNFKEQ. V was clipped by 0 bases and J by 2 bases; unmatched bases: 9. The CDR3 here is CASSQDLASGVLTDTQYF. The CDR3 bases are TGTGCCAGCAGCCAAGATTTGGCTAGCGGGGTTCTCACAGATACGCAGTATTTT.

In this sample, this clonotype turned up a few times. V is TRBV9 and J is TRBJ2-3; 7 positions match TRBD2. This CDR3 comprises 14 residues. Trimming at V came to 0 bases and at J to 6 bases, leaving 4 bases not matched to a gene. Germline lookup yields CDR1 SGDLS and CDR2 YYNGEE. The CDR3 spells CASSVAGGGDTQYF. The CDR3 nucleotides are TGTGCCAGCAGCGTAGCTGGGGGGGGTGATACGCAGTATTTT.

The table lists this clonotype with many counts. DNA of the CDR3: TGTGCCAGCAGCTTAGAGGGGACCCAGTACTTC. It yields the protein CASSLEGTQYF. This chain joins TRBV7-8 and TRBJ2-5; D is ambiguous. Germline V gene lookup returns CDR1 SGHVS and CDR2 FQNEAQ. Trimming removed 1 base at V and 7 bases at J, with 4 bases between. CDR3 length equals 11 residues.

At least ten counts were recorded for this clonotype. V gene TRBV30 combines with J gene TRBJ1-2; 7 nucleotides align to TRBD1. Trimming removed 4 bases from V and 11 bases from J; junction bases left unmatched: 10. The V gene's germline CDR1 is GTSNPN and CDR2 SVGIG (reference sequence). CDR3 length equals 12 residues. This chain's CDR3 is CAWMRGRAVYTF. The CDR3 DNA is TGTGCCTGGATGAGGGGGCGCGCGGTTTACACCTTC.

The CDR3, as DNA: TGTGCCAGCAGCCAGCAGGGGGACCAAGAGACCCAGTACTTC. It codes for CASSQQGDQETQYF. The V call is TRBV3-1, the J call TRBJ2-5; 7 nucleotides align to TRBD1. Losses at the gene ends were 3 bases for V and 0 bases for J; bases not matched to a gene: 1. The CDR3 contains 14 residues. The V gene's germline CDR1 is LGHDT and CDR2 YNNKEL (reference sequence).

This clonotype has a count of ten or more. Germline is not matched at one junction end, which may reflect a read error. This rearrangement joins TRBV15 to TRBJ1-1; no firm D call. The CDR3 consists of 9 residues. The germline V gene has CDR1 LNHNV and CDR2 YYDKDF (reference sequence). In DNA form, the CDR3 reads TGCCACCAGCACTTTGGGGCTTTCTTT. This encodes CHQHFGAFF.

This clonotype was seen many times. The chain is built from TRBV5-1 and TRBJ2-5; D tentatively reads TRBD1 or TRBD2 (5 bases each). The germline V gene has CDR1 SGHRS and CDR2 YFSETQ. Trimming cost V 3 bases and J 4 bases, with 13 bases left between them. The CDR3 is made up of 14 amino acids. DNA of the CDR3: TGCGCCAGCAGCTCCGGGACCCAAGGAGAGACCCAGTACTTC. Translation: CASSSGTQGETQYF.

This clonotype was seen many times. This chain connects TRBV6-5 to TRBJ1-1; TRBD1 is a possible D gene (5 bases). V lost 4 bases, J lost 1 base, and 7 bases lay in between. Germline V gene lookup returns CDR1 MNHEY and CDR2 SVGAGI. This CDR3 is built from 13 residues. The CDR3 loop reads CASSSGGNTEAFF. CDR3 nucleotides: TGTGCCAGCAGTTCGGGGGGGAACACTGAAGCTTTCTTT.

Many counts were recorded for this clonotype. The chain joins TRBV11-2 to TRBJ1-2; D gene ambiguous. Germline values: CDR1 SGHAT, CDR2 FQNNGV. The CDR3 spans 14 residues. The V gene lost 1 base and the J gene lost 2 bases, with 8 bases spanning the gap. The chain's CDR3 is CASSLGPGNYGYTF. Written as DNA, the CDR3 is TGTGCCAGCAGCTTAGGTCCGGGGAACTATGGCTACACCTTC. The full variable domain, its missing parts supplied by reference TRBV11-2 and TRBJ1-2, is EAGVAQSPRYKIIEKRQSVAFWCNPISGHATLYWYQQILGQGPKLLIQFQNNGVVDDSQLPKDRFSAERLKGVDSTLKIQPAKLEDSAVYLCASSLGPGNYGYTFGSGTRLTVV.

This clonotype was recorded at least ten times. V usage is TRBV2 and J usage is TRBJ2-7; D possibly corresponds to TRBD2 (6 bases). The germline V and J ends were trimmed by 6 bases and 1 base, with 13 bases remaining between them. This CDR3 region has 14 residues. CDR1 and CDR2 from the germline V gene are SNHLY and FYNNEI. CDR3 nucleotide sequence: TGTGCCAGCAGCCTGACTAGAGATTCCTACGAGCAGTACTTC. It encodes CASSLTRDSYEQYF.

This clonotype was seen more than once but under ten times. CDR3 sequence (DNA): TGTGCCAGCAGCGCCTTGTATGGCTACACCTTC. Its translation: CASSALYGYTF. V and J are TRBV9 and TRBJ1-2, with unresolved D. V lost 3 bases and J 5 bases, leaving 5 bases between the germline ends. The CDR3 sequence is 11 residues long. Germline V gene data show CDR1 as SGDLS and CDR2 as YYNGEE. Supplemented by reference TRBV9 and TRBJ1-2, the full variable domain reads DSGVTQTPKHLITATGQRVTLRCSPRSGDLSVYWYQQSLDQGLQFLIQYYNGEERAKGNILERFSAQQFPDLHSELNLSSLELGDSALYFCASSALYGYTFGSGTRLTVV.

This clonotype showed up many times. This chain connects TRBV7-2 to TRBJ1-6; D is unresolved. V dropped 2 bases and J dropped 2 bases, with 10 bases sitting between them. From germline, CDR1 is SGHTA and CDR2 FQGNSA. The CDR3 spans 16 residues. Here the CDR3 DNA reads TGTGCCAGCAGCTTATCGTTATCGACCTATAATTCACCCCTCCACTTT. This translates into CASSLSLSTYNSPLHF.

This clonotype was observed many times. This sequence joins TRBV2 and TRBJ1-1, with a possible D match to TRBD1 (6 bases). V lost 6 bases, J lost 2 bases, and 13 bases lay in between. There are 14 residues in the CDR3. Germline CDR1 and CDR2: SNHLY and FYNNEI. In nucleotides, the CDR3 is TGTGCCAGCAGCCCGGACAGATACAACACTGAAGCTTTCTTT. This sequence encodes CASSPDRYNTEAFF.

This clonotype was seen repeatedly, ten times or more. V gene TRBV12-3 or TRBV12-4 combines with J gene TRBJ1-6; D remains unclear. The CDR3 spans 15 residues. Trimming left V 6 bases short and J 0 bases short, with 9 bases between. The CDR3 nucleotides are TGTGCCAGCAGCCCGGATCGCTCCTATAATTCACCCCTCCACTTT. Translated, it gives CASSPDRSYNSPLHF.

This clonotype was recorded at least ten times. V gene TRBV5-1 combines with J gene TRBJ1-2; D might be TRBD1 (6 bases). The CDR3 has 14 residues. Germline-derived CDR1 and CDR2 are SGHRS and YFSETQ. V was pared by 0 bases and J by 6 bases, with 12 bases between. The CDR3 coding sequence is TGCGCCAGCAGCTTGGCCGAAGGGGGAGATGGCTACACCTTC. It translates to CASSLAEGGDGYTF.